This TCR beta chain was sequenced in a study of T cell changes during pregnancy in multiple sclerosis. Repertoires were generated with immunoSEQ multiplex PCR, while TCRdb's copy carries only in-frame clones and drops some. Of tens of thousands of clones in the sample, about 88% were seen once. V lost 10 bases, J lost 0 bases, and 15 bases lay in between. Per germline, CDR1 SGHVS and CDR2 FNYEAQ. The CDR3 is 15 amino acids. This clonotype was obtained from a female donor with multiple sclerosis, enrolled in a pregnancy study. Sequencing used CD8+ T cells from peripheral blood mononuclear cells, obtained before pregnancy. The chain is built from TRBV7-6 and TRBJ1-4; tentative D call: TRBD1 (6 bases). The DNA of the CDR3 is TGTGCCACCCGGGGGGCCGATGCAACTAATGAAAAACTGTTTTTT. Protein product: CATRGADATNEKLFF. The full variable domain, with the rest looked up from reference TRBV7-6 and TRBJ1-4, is GAGVSQSPRYKVTKRGQDVALRCDPISGHVSLYWYRQALGQGPEFLTYFNYEAQQDKSGLPNDRFSAERPEGSISTLTIQRTEQRDSAMYRCATRGADATNEKLFFGSGTQLSVL.